The 10 T cell receptor beta chains presented below share a single source sample, sequenced in a study of spatial heterogeneity in lung cancer. Time point: sample taken at primary tumor resection. Frozen PBMC, nontumor lung or tumor provided whole RNA, which was sequenced unsorted. TCRdb processed the 5' RACE reads anew with MiXCR; each CDR3 protein has one entry. The data contain some 29,000 distinct CDR3 sequences, 7.5% to 9.5% of them singletons. The sample in question was PBMCs, obtained at surgery. The origin of the receptors is a female donor with early-stage non-small cell lung cancer.

About this clonotype: One base away lies a much larger clone, so this may be a sequencing read error. The chain uses TRBV30 and TRBJ1-1, with 7 bases aligning to TRBD1. Germline V gene data show CDR1 as GTSNPN and CDR2 as SVGIG (reference sequence). Trimming took 3 bases from V and 5 from J; bases not matched to a gene: 6. This CDR3 spans 13 amino acids. The CDR3 here is CAWSKQGRTEAFF. For the CDR3, the DNA is TGTGCCTGGAGCAAACAGGGGAGAACTGAAGCTTTCTTT.

This clonotype has ten or more counts. V and J are TRBV6-1 and TRBJ1-1; D might be TRBD1 (5 bases). Germline V lookup: CDR1 MNHNS, CDR2 SASEGT. CDR3 length: 15 residues. V lost 9 bases and J lost 0, with 17 bases in between. The CDR3, as DNA: TGTGCCAGTATCTATCCGGGACGAATGAACACTGAAGCTTTCTTT. Translated, it gives CASIYPGRMNTEAFF.

The J gene is TRBJ1-2, the V gene TRBV28; TRBD1 matches at 11 bases. The CDR3 totals 15 residues. V was pared by 8 bases and J by 6 bases, with 11 bases of the junction left unmatched. Germline CDR1 reads MDHEN; CDR2 reads SYDVKM. CDR3 sequence reads: CASLDRGQRSHGYTF. For the CDR3, the DNA is TGTGCCAGCTTGGACAGGGGGCAGAGGTCCCATGGCTACACCTTC.

This clonotype was counted ten times or more. The chain carries TRBV11-3 and TRBJ2-5; no definite D call. CDR3 length: 15 amino acids. Trimming removed 6 bases from V and 4 bases from J, with 18 bases in between. The germline gives CDR1 SGHNT, CDR2 YENEEA. The CDR3 loop is CASSLAARNGETQYF. CDR3 nucleotide sequence: TGTGCCAGCAGTCTGGCGGCCCGAAACGGAGAGACCCAGTACTTC.

The table lists this clonotype with many counts. V usage is TRBV12-3 or TRBV12-4 and J usage is TRBJ2-3; 8 bases fit TRBD2. V lost 3 bases, J lost 4 bases, and 6 bases stayed unmatched. CDR3 length: 15 residues. The CDR3 bases are TGTGCCAGCAGTTTTGCGGGGGGCCAGGCAGATACGCAGTATTTT. This codes for CASSFAGGQADTQYF.

Many counts were recorded for this clonotype. V and J are TRBV30 and TRBJ2-4; 9 bases align to TRBD1. The CDR3 runs 16 residues. Germline lookup yields CDR1 GTSNPN and CDR2 SVGIG (reference sequence). V shed 7 bases and J 0 bases; nucleotides not matched to a gene: 10. CDR3 bases: TGTGCCTTTTCCGGGACAGGGCTTATAGCCAAAAACATTCAGTACTTC. Its translation is CAFSGTGLIAKNIQYF. Full variable domain (remainder filled in from reference TRBV30 and TRBJ2-4): SQTIHQWPATLVQPVGSPLSLECTVEGTSNPNLYWYRQAAGRGLQLLFYSVGIGQISSEVPQNLSASRPQDRQFILSSKKLLLSDSGFYLCAFSGTGLIAKNIQYFGAGTRLSVL.

This clonotype was counted a few times. The chain couples TRBV19 to TRBJ1-1, with D perhaps matching TRBD1 (6 bases). Germline V gene data show CDR1 as LNHDA and CDR2 as SQIVND (reference sequence). Trimming cost V 5 bases and J 4 bases, with 11 bases left between them. CDR3 size: 13 residues. The CDR3 nucleotides read TGTGCCAGTAGTCAACAGGGTGGCACTGAAGCTTTCTTT. Protein: CASSQQGGTEAFF.

Ten or more counts support this clonotype. The rearrangement links TRBV6-2 or TRBV6-3 to TRBJ1-6; D call uncertain. Trimming removed 4 bases from V and 8 bases from J, with 12 bases in between. Germline lookup yields CDR1 MNHEY and CDR2 SVGEGT. The CDR3 runs to 14 residues. Written as DNA, the CDR3 is TGTGCCAGCAGTTCCGCATACGGGTATTCACCCCTCCACTTT. As protein: CASSSAYGYSPLHF.

This clonotype was seen ten or more times. This sequence joins TRBV5-1 and TRBJ1-6; 9 bases line up with TRBD1. The CDR3 consists of 15 residues. Unmatched junction bases numbered 6, after V lost 4 bases and J lost 7 bases. The germline V gene has CDR1 SGHRS and CDR2 YFSETQ. The CDR3, as DNA: TGCGCCAGCAGCCTCCGACAGGGGGGAAATTCACCCCTCCACTTT. Protein sequence: CASSLRQGGNSPLHF. Filled out from reference TRBV5-1 and TRBJ1-6, the complete variable domain reads KAGVTQTPRYLIKTRGQQVTLSCSPISGHRSVSWYQQTPGQGLQFLFEYFSETQRNKGNFPGRFSGRQFSNSRSEMNVSTLELGDSALYLCASSLRQGGNSPLHFGNGTRLTVT.

Only one count was recorded for this clonotype. The chain links TRBV24-1 to TRBJ2-3, with TRBD1 matching over 7 bases. J lost 4 bases, V lost 4 bases, and 10 bases had no gene match. CDR1 is KGHDR and CDR2 is SFDVKD in the germline V gene. There are 16 residues in the CDR3. The CDR3 nucleotides read TGTGCCACCAGTGACCCCCAAGGGGGCAAGTCAGATACGCAGTATTTT. Its protein is CATSDPQGGKSDTQYF.